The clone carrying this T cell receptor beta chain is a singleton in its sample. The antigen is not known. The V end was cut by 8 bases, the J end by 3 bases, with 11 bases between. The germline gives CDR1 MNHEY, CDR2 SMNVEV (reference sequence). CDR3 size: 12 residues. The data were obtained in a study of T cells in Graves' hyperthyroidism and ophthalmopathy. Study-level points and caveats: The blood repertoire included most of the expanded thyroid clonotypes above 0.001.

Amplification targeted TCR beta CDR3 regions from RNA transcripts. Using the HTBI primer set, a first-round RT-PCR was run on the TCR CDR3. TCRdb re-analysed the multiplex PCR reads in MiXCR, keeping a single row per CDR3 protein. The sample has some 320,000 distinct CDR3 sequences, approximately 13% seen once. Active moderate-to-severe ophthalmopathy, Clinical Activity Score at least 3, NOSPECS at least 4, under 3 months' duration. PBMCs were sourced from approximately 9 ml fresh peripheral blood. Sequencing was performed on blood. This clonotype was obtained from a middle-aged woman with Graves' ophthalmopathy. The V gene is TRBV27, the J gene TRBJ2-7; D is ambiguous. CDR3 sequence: CASGNTFYEQYF. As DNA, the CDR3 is TGTGCCAGCGGAAATACCTTCTACGAGCAGTACTTC.